The T cell receptor (beta chain) described here comes from a study of blood T cell repertoires in COVID-19 (TCRdb year 2020). For the wider study: Samples covering the acute and convalescent phases of COVID-19 were provided by collaborators in the United States, Italy and Spain. The prospective study material was composed of cDNA or gDNA derived from T cells, B-cell-depleted T cells, or PBMCs. The dataset comprised deeply sampled blood TCRbeta repertoires from subjects exposed to, actively infected with, or recovered from COVID-19. A freely available public database, intended as a resource for researchers studying the immune response to SARS-CoV-2, is where the repertoires were released. Samples came from the ongoing ImmuneRACE study (first 160 participants) plus 1,254 subjects from 6 global collaborators. A de-identified subject ID, COVID-19 status, age in years and sex were almost always included in the sample metadata. Where available, HLA class I and class II types were obtained from metadata supplied by the sample provider rather than from assay-based typing. Findings and caveats that apply to the study as a whole: The quantity of clinical and demographic metadata differed by source and by participant and was supplied without curation.

V was cut back by 3 bases and J by 0 bases, leaving a gap of 17 bases between them. The CDR3 covers 17 residues, taking in both the cysteine and the phenylalanine. The kept DNA is CDR3 alone, 51 bases in frame from the first base. CDR1 MNHNS and CDR2 SASEGT are derived from the germline V gene. This clone was detected only a few times. Its specific antigen is unknown. Base qualities are not recorded, but no much larger clone differs from it by a single base. The immunoSEQ Assay, a bias-controlled multiplex PCR, was used to amplify TCRbeta CDR3 regions from genomic DNA. Per the original workflow: The number of nucleated cells in each sample was estimated by amplification of reference gene primers within the assay. To quantify the absolute abundance of each unique TCRbeta CDR3 rearrangement, sequence reads were collapsed and filtered. For each sample, productive Simpson clonality was calculated as the square root of Simpson's diversity index across productive rearrangements. In TCRdb, the immuneACCESS table is reduced to in-frame sequences with V and J assigned. These tables do not hold every clone; where another copy was compared, an unresolved V gene accounts for under half, and the others remain unexplained. V, J and clone size were drawn from that table, and D and trimming were deduced from the DNA. The sample contains over 150,000 clones, around 82% of them found a single time. 11% to 15% of the sample belongs to the ten largest clones.

Collaborating institutions collected whole blood in K2EDTA tubes following their own protocols. For TCRbeta analysis, collaborators shipped samples as frozen whole blood, isolated PBMCs, or DNA extracted from either of those sample types. Sequencing used peripheral blood. The source is a man in his late teens or twenties with active or convalescent COVID-19. The V and J segments used are TRBV6-1 and TRBJ1-2; perhaps TRBD1 is the D gene, with 5 bases matching. The DNA is TGTGCCAGCAGTGATCCCCTTCCCCGCAGGGCTAACTATGGCTACACCTTC. The resulting protein is CASSDPLPRRANYGYTF.